A selection of T cell receptor beta chains follows, all from one sample in a study of OX40 agonist ivuxolimab in advanced cancers. The assay was immunoSEQ multiplex PCR, and TCRdb's table has in-frame clones only and misses some. The data show approximately 59,000 clones, roughly 80% seen once. Specimen: CD4+ or CD8+ T cells sorted from blood, collected in a trial of the OX40 agonist ivuxolimab. The origin of the receptors is an adult with an advanced solid tumor such as melanoma, head and neck, liver or kidney cancer. Each CDR3 is given without its conserved first and last residue.

v_gene,j_gene,len,CDR3aa
TRBV7-9,TRBJ2-7,15,ASSLGTSGSLSYEQY
TRBV7-9,TRBJ1-2,11,ASSPPVSYGYT
TRBV5-4,TRBJ2-7,12,ASSLDRGAYEQY
TRBV28,TRBJ1-1,10,ASWARNTEAF
TRBV27,TRBJ2-2,12,ASTNRAITGELF
TRBV9,TRBJ2-5,11,ASSADGSGTQY
TRBV15,TRBJ2-3,11,ATSGDRADTQY
TRBV7-9,TRBJ2-2,12,ASSLGQSVWELF
TRBV5-6,TRBJ2-5,10,ASSRSWETQY
TRBV6-5,TRBJ2-7,10,ASSYSRQARD
TRBV6-6,TRBJ2-1,12,ASSSTISYNEQF
TRBV5-6,TRBJ2-7,12,ASSVGLATYEQY
TRBV9,TRBJ1-1,16,ASSVGSGERLMNTEAF
TRBV5-1,TRBJ2-3,13,ASRSTSGRTDTQY
TRBV11-2,TRBJ2-3,14,ASSSGLAGGTDTQY
TRBV30,TRBJ2-1,14,AWNPGEAGSYNEQF
TRBV5-6,TRBJ2-7,13,ASSKGTGVAYEQY
TRBV5-1,TRBJ1-6,13,ASSLRQGGDSPLH
TRBV18,TRBJ2-7,12,ASSQGGPGNEQY
TRBV7-3,TRBJ2-3,14,ASSYGTSGITDTQY
TRBV11-2,TRBJ1-4,12,ASSLEPAGGKLF
TRBV27,TRBJ2-7,11,ASMGGASYEQY
TRBV10-2,TRBJ2-7,13,ASSEGTGVMGEQY
TRBV7-9,TRBJ2-1,16,ASSPRPGLAETYNEQF
TRBV7-9,TRBJ1-3,13,ASSLGDRTGNTIY
TRBV2,TRBJ2-1,13,ALPKGRENYNEQF
TRBV28,TRBJ1-3,12,ASSLVGDGNTIY
TRBV28,TRBJ2-7,12,ASRPGGSSYEQY
TRBV14,TRBJ2-4,10,ASSQGTPIQY
TRBV6-5,TRBJ2-1,12,ASSRGGGGNEQF